A selection of T cell receptor beta chains follows, all from one sample in a study of T cell responses to AZD1222 COVID-19 vaccine. Sequencing used immunoSEQ multiplex PCR; TCRdb keeps in-frame clones, though not all of them. Altogether about 150,000 clones are present, roughly nine tenths being singletons, with the ten largest covering 5.5%. This specimen consisted of peripheral blood, obtained on day 0 of MenACWY control vaccination. The receptors derive from an adult in good health. The CDR3 runs from the conserved cysteine through the conserved F or W. D genes are given only for firm matches. The listing skips clone size in some rows; elsewhere it reads once, few, many or a size class.

TRBV4-1	TRBJ1-2	-	-	TGCGCCAGCAGCCCAGCGGACACAGCCAACTATGGCTACACCTTC	CASSPADTANYGYTF
TRBV7-8	TRBJ2-1	-	-	TGTGCCAGCAGCCCGGGGTTCTTATTCTTC	CASSPGFLFF
TRBV4-2	TRBJ1-5	-	-	TGTGCCAGCAGCCACGCGGACAGAGACGATAGCAATCAGCCCCAGCATTTT	CASSHADRDDSNQPQHF
TRBV5-1	TRBJ2-5	-	-	TGCGCCAGCAGCTTGGCCCGTCAGGGTGAGACCCAGTACTTC	CASSLARQGETQYF
TRBV19	TRBJ1-3	-	-	TGTGCCAGTAACCCCGGCCCGGGCAACACCATATATTTT	CASNPGPGNTIYF
TRBV2	TRBJ2-3	TRBD1	-	TGTGCCAGCAGTGAAAGGGGGACAGGGGTGGGCACAGATACGCAGTATTTT	CASSERGTGVGTDTQYF
TRBV19	TRBJ1-5	-	-	TGTGCCAGTAGTATCTTGGACAGCAATCAGCCCCAGCATTTT	CASSILDSNQPQHF
TRBV27	TRBJ1-3	TRBD1	-	TGTGCCAGCAGTTTGGGGGGACAGGGGGCAGACACCATATATTTT	CASSLGGQGADTIYF
TRBV11-3	TRBJ2-7	TRBD2	-	TGTGCCAGCAGCCCTGGACTAGCGGCCTACGAGCAGTACTTC	CASSPGLAAYEQYF
TRBV11-2	TRBJ1-6	-	-	TGTGCCAGCAGGAAAGAGACGGGAACCAATTCACCCCTCCACTTT	CASRKETGTNSPLHF
TRBV6-5	TRBJ1-3	-	-	TGTGCCAGCAGTTACTCGACAGGTCCTGGAAACACCATATATTTT	CASSYSTGPGNTIYF
TRBV7-2	TRBJ2-7	-	-	TGTGCCAGCAGCGTAGCCGCCCACGAGCAGTACTTC	CASSVAAHEQYF
TRBV29-1	TRBJ1-3	-	once	TGCAGCGCTCAACAGGGAAGCTCTGGAAACACCATATATTTT	CSAQQGSSGNTIYF
TRBV6-5	TRBJ2-4	TRBD1	once	TGTGCCAGCAGTTACCTCCCGGGACAGGGTAAAAACATTCAGTACTTC	CASSYLPGQGKNIQYF
TRBV10-2	TRBJ1-2	-	once	TGCGCCAGCAGTGAGTCCCAGGGTTTGTTCGGCTACACCTTC	CASSESQGLFGYTF
TRBV24-1	TRBJ2-2	TRBD2	-	TGTGCCACCAGTGATTTGCGGTCAGCGGGAGGGCCCACCGGGGAGCTGTTTTTT	CATSDLRSAGGPTGELFF
TRBV5-1	TRBJ2-2	-	-	TGCGCCAGCAGCTTGGGGAAGTCGAACACCGGGGAGCTGTTTTTT	CASSLGKSNTGELFF
TRBV19	TRBJ1-6	-	-	TGTGCCAGTAGTATCCTAATGAATTCACCCCTCCACTTT	CASSILMNSPLHF
TRBV27	TRBJ1-2	-	-	TGTGCCAGCAGTCCCGTTAGGGAAGCTTCTGGCTACACCTTC	CASSPVREASGYTF
TRBV5-1	TRBJ2-1	TRBD2	-	TGCGCCAGCAGACTACAGCCGGGACTAGCGGGGGAGAATGAGCAGTTCTTC	CASRLQPGLAGENEQFF
TRBV2	TRBJ1-5	-	few	TGTGCCAGCAGGTTTAGCAATCAGCCCCAGCATTTT	CASRFSNQPQHF
TRBV19	TRBJ1-1	TRBD1	once	TGTGCCAGTAGTATAATAGGGGGCCCGAACGCTGAAGCTTTCTTT	CASSIIGGPNAEAFF
TRBV5-4	TRBJ2-3	-	few	TGTGCCAGCAGCTCCCGGGACTCTGAAGCGCAGTATTTT	CASSSRDSEAQYF
TRBV11-1	TRBJ1-3	-	-	TGTGCCAGCAGCCTCTACCTCTCTGGAAACACCATATATTTT	CASSLYLSGNTIYF
TRBV4-2	TRBJ1-1	-	-	TGTGCCAGCAGCCAGAGGTCTCGGGGGGAGGATGAAGCTTTCTTT	CASSQRSRGEDEAFF